Each of the 17 T cell receptor beta chains below was sequenced from the same sample in a study of T cells in tumors after PD-1 blockade. Measured with immunoSEQ multiplex PCR; TCRdb has only the in-frame clones, and not every one. The table lists about 14,000 clones, about 66% of them singletons. The specimen comprised tumor tissue, sampled after anti-PD-1 treatment. Receptors originate from a human donor with cutaneous squamous cell carcinoma.

The rearrangement uses TRBV7-3 and TRBJ2-3; 9 positions agree with TRBD2. CDR1 is SGHTA, CDR2 FQGTGA, per germline. Unmatched junction bases numbered 9, after V lost 5 bases and J lost 3 bases. The CDR3 has 16 amino acids. DNA of the CDR3: TGTGCCAGCAGCACAAATAGCGGGAGAGGGACAGATACGCAGTATTTT. Translation gives CASSTNSGRGTDTQYF.

The chain carries TRBV9 and TRBJ1-5; D is ambiguous. The CDR3 runs 15 residues. Germline CDR1 SGDLS, CDR2 YYNGEE. The V end lost 4 bases, the J end lost 4 bases, and 15 bases lay between the germline ends. The CDR3 coding sequence is TGTGCCAGCAGCCATGGATGGGGTACGAATCAGCCCCAGCATTTT. This encodes CASSHGWGTNQPQHF.

The chain couples TRBV7-3 to TRBJ1-2, with D possibly TRBD1 on 6 matching bases. This CDR3 has 13 amino acids. Germline lookup yields CDR1 SGHTA and CDR2 FQGTGA. Trimming left V 1 base short and J 8 bases short, with 11 bases between. CDR3 amino acids: CASSLKGVFGYTF. Here the CDR3 DNA reads TGTGCCAGCAGCTTAAAGGGGGTGTTCGGCTACACCTTC.

The CDR3 nucleotides read TGTGCCAGCAGCCAATCAATGTCAACCAGAAATCAGCCCCAGCATTTT. This encodes CASSQSMSTRNQPQHF. The chain carries TRBV3-1 (or the pseudogene TRBV3-2) and TRBJ1-5; D is unresolved. The V end lost 2 bases, the J end lost 4 bases, and 15 bases lay between the germline ends. This CDR3 has 16 residues. The germline gives CDR1 LGHDT, CDR2 YNNKEL (reference sequence).

The CDR3 reads CASSLGRSYEQYF. The CDR3 DNA reads as TGTGCCAGCAGCTTAGGACGCTCCTACGAGCAGTACTTC. This sequence joins TRBV7-3 and TRBJ2-7; D is unresolved. The CDR3 totals 13 residues. Germline V CDR1 and CDR2: SGHTA, FQGTGA. Trimming took 2 bases from V and 0 from J, leaving 5 bases between them.

CDR3 in DNA: TGTGCCAGCAGTTTGGGCAGCTCTGGAAACACCATATATTTT. Residues: CASSLGSSGNTIYF. This sequence joins TRBV6-2 or TRBV6-3 and TRBJ1-3; the D is unclear. V gave up 4 bases and J gave up 0 bases, with 7 bases separating them. CDR1 is MNHEY and CDR2 is SVGEGT in the germline V gene. CDR3 size: 14 residues.

V and J are TRBV5-4 and TRBJ2-7; no definite D call. The CDR3 runs to 14 residues. The V gene lost 4 bases and the J gene lost 2 bases, with 13 bases spanning the gap. Germline CDR1 is SGHNT and CDR2 is YYREEE (reference sequence). The CDR3 reads CASSREGRAYEQYF. DNA for the CDR3: TGTGCCAGCAGCCGCGAAGGCCGCGCCTACGAGCAGTACTTC.

This chain joins TRBV18 and TRBJ1-5; 8 bases align to TRBD1. Germline trimming cut 2 bases from V and 0 bases from J; bases unmatched to any gene: 12. Germline V lookup: CDR1 KGHSH, CDR2 LQKENI. The CDR3 runs 19 residues. The chain's CDR3 is CASSPGQGLPQNSNQPQHF. Written as DNA, the CDR3 is TGTGCCAGCTCACCAGGACAGGGCCTACCTCAAAATAGCAATCAGCCCCAGCATTTT. Using reference TRBV18 and TRBJ1-5 for the parts outside the CDR3, the full variable domain is NAGVMQNPRHLVRRRGQEARLRCSPMKGHSHVYWYRQLPEEGLKFMVYLQKENIIDESGMPKERFSAEFPKEGPSILRIQQVVRGDSAAYFCASSPGQGLPQNSNQPQHFGDGTRLSIL.

This clone was seen just once. The CDR3 is CASSSIRGQAGTAEAFF. Here the CDR3 DNA reads TGTGCCAGCAGCTCAATCAGGGGGCAAGCGGGGACGGCTGAAGCTTTCTTT. V gene TRBV11-2 combines with J gene TRBJ1-1, with 8 bases identical to TRBD1. The junction had 16 bases not matched to a gene; V was cut back by 4 bases and J by 6 bases. The CDR3 covers 17 residues. Germline V gene lookup returns CDR1 SGHAT and CDR2 FQNNGV.

This clone was detected a few times. The chain links TRBV5-6 to TRBJ2-7, with D perhaps matching TRBD1 (5 bases). Germline V gene data show CDR1 as SGHDT and CDR2 as YYEEEE. Trimming removed 0 bases at V and 2 bases at J, with 9 bases between. This CDR3 has 14 residues. The CDR3 reads CASSLGQSPYEQYF. The DNA of the CDR3 is TGTGCCAGCAGCTTGGGACAGAGTCCCTACGAGCAGTACTTC. Drawing the rest from reference TRBV5-6 and TRBJ2-7, the complete variable domain is DAGVTQSPTHLIKTRGQQVTLRCSPKSGHDTVSWYQQALGQGPQFIFQYYEEEERQRGNFPDRFSGHQFPNYSSELNVNALLLGDSALYLCASSLGQSPYEQYFGPGTRLTVT.

The rearrangement links TRBV7-8 to TRBJ1-4; D possibly corresponds to TRBD1 (5 bases). The CDR3 runs to 16 residues. CDR1 is SGHVS and CDR2 is FQNEAQ in the germline V gene. V lost 4 bases to trimming and J lost 8 bases, with 20 bases between them. CDR3 DNA: TGTGCCAGCAGCTATACCCGGGACTTTCATGAGGAAAAACTGTTTTTT. Protein sequence: CASSYTRDFHEEKLFF.

V usage is TRBV4-2 and J usage is TRBJ2-1; 7 bases map to TRBD2. The CDR3 consists of 18 residues. The J segment lost 0 bases and the V segment lost 4 bases, leaving 12 bases of the junction unmatched. Germline V gene data show CDR1 as LGHNA and CDR2 as YNFKEQ. CDR3 nucleotides: TGTGCCAGCAGCCCCCTACGGGCGGGAGCCCTCTCCTACAATGAGCAGTTCTTC. The encoded protein is CASSPLRAGALSYNEQFF.

This chain uses TRBV19 with TRBJ2-6; D remains ambiguous. The CDR3 is made up of 17 amino acids. Trimming removed 2 bases at V and 4 bases at J, with 15 bases between. CDR1 and CDR2 from the germline V gene are LNHDA and SQIVND (reference sequence). The CDR3 protein is CASSIFNGVSGANVLTF. The DNA of the CDR3 is TGTGCCAGTAGTATATTCAATGGGGTTTCCGGGGCCAACGTCCTGACTTTC.

This clone was recorded only once. The genes are TRBV23-1 and TRBJ1-5; D is possibly TRBD1 (6 bases). TRBV23-1 is an ORF, with its function uncertain. V lost 3 bases and J 5 bases, leaving 29 bases between the germline ends. CDR3 length: 20 amino acids. CDR3 DNA sequence: TGCGCCAGCAGTCACGTTTCGGATTTGGACAGACTGATTGGATATCAGCCCCAGCATTTT. Translated: CASSHVSDLDRLIGYQPQHF.

The chain joins TRBV11-2 to TRBJ2-2; the match to TRBD2 covers 9 bases. CDR1 SGHAT and CDR2 FQNNGV come from the germline V gene. The trim removed 5 bases at V and 6 bases at J, leaving 10 bases unmatched. There are 16 residues in the CDR3. CDR3 in amino acids: CASSHTGTSRAGELFF. DNA for the CDR3: TGTGCCAGCAGCCACACCGGGACTAGCCGGGCCGGGGAGCTGTTTTTT.

This chain connects TRBV6-5 to TRBJ2-7, with D possibly matching TRBD2 (5 bases). With 6 bases removed from V and 2 bases from J, the gap between germline ends came to 8 bases. This CDR3 has 12 residues. Germline CDR1 is MNHEY and CDR2 is SVGAGI. CDR3 in amino acids: CASRKGAYEQYF. The CDR3 DNA follows: TGTGCCAGCAGAAAGGGAGCCTACGAGCAGTACTTC.

The chain recombines TRBV6-5 with TRBJ2-7; 8 bases agree with TRBD1. The ends lost 10 bases at V and 6 bases at J; junction bases unmatched: 11. Germline V gives CDR1 MNHEY, CDR2 SVGAGI. This CDR3 spans 13 amino acids. The CDR3, as DNA: TGTGCCACCCGGGACAGGCAAAGAGGCGAGCAGTACTTC. Its protein is CATRDRQRGEQYF.